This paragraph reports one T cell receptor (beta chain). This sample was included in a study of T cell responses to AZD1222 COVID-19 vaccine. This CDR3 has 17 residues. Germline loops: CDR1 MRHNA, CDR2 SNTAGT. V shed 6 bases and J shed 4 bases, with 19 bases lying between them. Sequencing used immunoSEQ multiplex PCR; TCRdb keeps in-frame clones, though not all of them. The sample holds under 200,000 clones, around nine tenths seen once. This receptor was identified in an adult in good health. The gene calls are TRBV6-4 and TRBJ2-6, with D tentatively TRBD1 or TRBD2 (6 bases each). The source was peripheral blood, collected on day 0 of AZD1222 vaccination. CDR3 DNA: TGTGCCAGCAGGTGGGGTTCTCGGGGGCCCGGGGCCAACGTCCTGACTTTC. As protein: CASRWGSRGPGANVLTF.